The TCR beta chain under discussion was sequenced for a study of patients and donors after allogeneic stem cell transplantation. CDR1 and CDR2 from the germline V gene are LNHNV and YYDKDF (reference sequence). The ends lost 9 bases at V and 4 bases at J; junction bases unmatched: 8. This CDR3 is built from 14 residues. This clonotype occurred many times. Via MiXCR, TCRdb re-called the RT-PCR reads, giving one row per CDR3 protein. The sample carries tens of thousands of distinct CDR3 sequences, 5% recorded once. The specimen sequenced was blood, either unsorted or a sorted T cell fraction (not recorded which). V and J are TRBV15 and TRBJ2-1; 8 nucleotides align to TRBD1. The sequence was collected from a human donor who was either an allogeneic HSCT recipient or a stem cell or donor lymphocyte infusion donor (not recorded which). It is not recorded whose cells these are; they may come from a transplant donor. CDR3 nucleotides: TGTGCCACAGCTAGACAGGGGCTTTACAATGAGCAGTTCTTC. Translated: CATARQGLYNEQFF. The variable domain in full, with the rest retrieved from reference TRBV15 and TRBJ2-1, is DAMVIQNPRYQVTQFGKPVTLSCSQTLNHNVMYWYQQKSSQAPKLLFHYYDKDFNNEADTPDNFQSRRPNTSFCFLDIRSPGLGDTAMYLCATARQGLYNEQFFGPGTRLTVL.